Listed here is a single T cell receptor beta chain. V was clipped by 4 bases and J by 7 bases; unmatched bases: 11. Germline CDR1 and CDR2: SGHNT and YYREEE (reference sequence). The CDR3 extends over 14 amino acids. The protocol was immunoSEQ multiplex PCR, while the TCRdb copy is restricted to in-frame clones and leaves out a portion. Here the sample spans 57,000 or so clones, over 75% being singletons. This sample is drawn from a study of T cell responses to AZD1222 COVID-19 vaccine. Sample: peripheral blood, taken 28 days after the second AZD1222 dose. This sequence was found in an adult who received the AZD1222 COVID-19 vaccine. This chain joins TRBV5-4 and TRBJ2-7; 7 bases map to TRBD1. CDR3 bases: TGTGCCAGCAGCCCAAGAGCCAAGGGGGCTGAGCAGTACTTC. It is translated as CASSPRAKGAEQYF.